In its sample, the clone carrying this T cell receptor (beta chain) was seen a few times. Generated by immunoSEQ multiplex PCR, the TCRdb table keeps only in-frame clones and is missing some. The sample has about 62,000 clones, approximately 89% seen once. This sample is drawn from a study of technical replicates of blood from four donors. Germline CDR1 SGDLS, CDR2 YYNGEE. The V end lost 4 bases, the J end lost 1 base, and 14 bases lay between the germline ends. The CDR3 consists of 15 residues. The sequence came from a human donor in good health. Some clones in this sample may be carry-over from other donors' samples. This chain uses TRBV9 with TRBJ1-1; D unresolved. Sequences were obtained from PBMCs. The CDR3 coding sequence is TGTGCCAGCAGCCGGGATACTATTGGGAACACTGAAGCTTTCTTT. Protein product: CASSRDTIGNTEAFF.